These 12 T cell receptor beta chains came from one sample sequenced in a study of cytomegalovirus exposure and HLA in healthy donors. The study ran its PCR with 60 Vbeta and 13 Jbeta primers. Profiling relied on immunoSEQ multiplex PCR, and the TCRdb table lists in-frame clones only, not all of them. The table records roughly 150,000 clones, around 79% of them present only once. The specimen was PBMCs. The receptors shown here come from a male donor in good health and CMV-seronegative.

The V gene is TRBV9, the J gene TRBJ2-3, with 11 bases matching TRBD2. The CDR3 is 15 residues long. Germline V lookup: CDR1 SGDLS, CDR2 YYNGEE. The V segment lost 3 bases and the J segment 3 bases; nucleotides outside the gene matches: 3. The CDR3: CASSAIAGGTDTQYF. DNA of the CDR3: TGTGCCAGCAGCGCAATAGCGGGGGGGACAGATACGCAGTATTTT.

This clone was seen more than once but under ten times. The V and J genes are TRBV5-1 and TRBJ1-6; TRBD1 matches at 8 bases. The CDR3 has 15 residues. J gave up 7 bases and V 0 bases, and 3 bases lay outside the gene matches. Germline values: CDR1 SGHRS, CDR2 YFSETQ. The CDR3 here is CASSLADRGNSPLHF. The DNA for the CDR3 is TGCGCCAGCAGCTTGGCCGACAGGGGAAATTCACCCCTCCACTTT. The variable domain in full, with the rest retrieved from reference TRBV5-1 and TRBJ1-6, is KAGVTQTPRYLIKTRGQQVTLSCSPISGHRSVSWYQQTPGQGLQFLFEYFSETQRNKGNFPGRFSGRQFSNSRSEMNVSTLELGDSALYLCASSLADRGNSPLHFGNGTRLTVT.

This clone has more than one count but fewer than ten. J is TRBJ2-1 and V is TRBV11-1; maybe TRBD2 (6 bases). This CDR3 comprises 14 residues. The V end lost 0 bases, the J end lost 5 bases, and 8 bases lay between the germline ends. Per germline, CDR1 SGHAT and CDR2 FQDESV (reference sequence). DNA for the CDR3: TGTGCCAGCAGCTTAGCGGGGGGACACAATGAGCAGTTCTTC. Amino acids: CASSLAGGHNEQFF.

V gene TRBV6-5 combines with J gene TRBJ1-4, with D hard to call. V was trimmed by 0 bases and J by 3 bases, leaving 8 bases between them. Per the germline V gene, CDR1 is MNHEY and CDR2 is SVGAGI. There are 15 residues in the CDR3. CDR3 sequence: CASSYSWGANEKLFF. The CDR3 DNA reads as TGTGCCAGCAGTTACTCCTGGGGAGCTAATGAAAAACTGTTTTTT.

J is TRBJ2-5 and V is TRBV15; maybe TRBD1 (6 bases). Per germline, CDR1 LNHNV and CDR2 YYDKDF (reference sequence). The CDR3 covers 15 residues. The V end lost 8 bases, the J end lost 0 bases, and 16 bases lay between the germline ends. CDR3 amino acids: CATENFRGNQETQYF. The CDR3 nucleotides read TGTGCCACCGAGAACTTCAGGGGTAACCAAGAGACCCAGTACTTC.

CDR3 residues: CASSLGAGGNTGELFF. Here the CDR3 DNA reads TGTGCCAGCAGCTTGGGGGCGGGAGGGAACACCGGGGAGCTGTTTTTT. This rearrangement joins TRBV5-4 to TRBJ2-2, with 8 bases aligning to TRBD2. This CDR3 spans 16 amino acids. The J segment lost 1 base and the V segment lost 0 bases, leaving 2 bases of the junction unmatched. Germline V CDR1 and CDR2: SGHNT, YYREEE (reference sequence).

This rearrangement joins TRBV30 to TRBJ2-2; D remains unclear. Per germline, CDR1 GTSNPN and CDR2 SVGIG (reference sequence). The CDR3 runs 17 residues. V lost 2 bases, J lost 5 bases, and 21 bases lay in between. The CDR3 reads CAWSRERSPRFTGELFF. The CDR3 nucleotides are TGTGCCTGGAGTCGTGAAAGAAGCCCAAGATTTACCGGGGAGCTGTTTTTT.

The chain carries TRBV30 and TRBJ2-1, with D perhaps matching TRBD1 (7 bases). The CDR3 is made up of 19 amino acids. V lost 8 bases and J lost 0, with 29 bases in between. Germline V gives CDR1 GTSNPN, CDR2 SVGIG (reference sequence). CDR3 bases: TGTGCCGCGTATGGGGGGACAGAAGCGATACCAAGCTCCTACAATGAGCAGTTCTTC. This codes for CAAYGGTEAIPSSYNEQFF.

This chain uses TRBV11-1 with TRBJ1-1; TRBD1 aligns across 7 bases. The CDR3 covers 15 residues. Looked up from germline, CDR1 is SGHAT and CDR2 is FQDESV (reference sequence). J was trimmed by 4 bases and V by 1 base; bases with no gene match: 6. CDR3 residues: CASSLGLRGSTEAFF. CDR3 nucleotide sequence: TGTGCCAGCAGCTTAGGTCTCAGGGGGTCCACTGAAGCTTTCTTT.

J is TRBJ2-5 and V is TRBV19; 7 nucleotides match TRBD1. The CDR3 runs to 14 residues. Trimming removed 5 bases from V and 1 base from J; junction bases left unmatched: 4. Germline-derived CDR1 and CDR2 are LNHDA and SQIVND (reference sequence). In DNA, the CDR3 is TGTGCCAGTAGTGACACAGGGGCCCAAGAGACCCAGTACTTC. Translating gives CASSDTGAQETQYF.

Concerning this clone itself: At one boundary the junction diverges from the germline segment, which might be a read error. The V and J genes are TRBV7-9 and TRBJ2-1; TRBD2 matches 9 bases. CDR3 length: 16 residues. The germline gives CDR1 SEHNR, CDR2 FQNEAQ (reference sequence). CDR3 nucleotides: TGTTCCAGCAGCTTAGTAGCGGGAGAGGCCTACAATGAGCAGTTCTTC. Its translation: CSSSLVAGEAYNEQFF.

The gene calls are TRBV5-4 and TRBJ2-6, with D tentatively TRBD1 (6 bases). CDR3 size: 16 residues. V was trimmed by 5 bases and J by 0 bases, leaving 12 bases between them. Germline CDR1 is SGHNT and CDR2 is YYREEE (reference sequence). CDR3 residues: CASRQGRSSGANVLTF. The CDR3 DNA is TGTGCCAGCAGACAGGGACGTAGCTCTGGGGCCAACGTCCTGACTTTC.